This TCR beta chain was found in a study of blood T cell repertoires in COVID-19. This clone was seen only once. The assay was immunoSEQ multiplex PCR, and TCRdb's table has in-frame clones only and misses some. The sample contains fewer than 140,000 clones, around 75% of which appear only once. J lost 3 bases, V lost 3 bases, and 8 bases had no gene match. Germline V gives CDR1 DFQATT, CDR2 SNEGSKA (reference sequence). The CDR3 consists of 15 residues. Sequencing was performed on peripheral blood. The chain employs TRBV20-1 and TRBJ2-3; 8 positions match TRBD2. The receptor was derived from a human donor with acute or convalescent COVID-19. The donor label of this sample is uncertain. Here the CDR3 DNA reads TGCAGTGCTAGTTTGGGAGCGGGGGCAACAGATACGCAGTATTTT. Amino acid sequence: CSASLGAGATDTQYF.